The rows below give T cell receptor beta chains drawn from one sample of a study of cytomegalovirus exposure and HLA in healthy donors. The protocol was immunoSEQ multiplex PCR, while the TCRdb copy is restricted to in-frame clones and leaves out a portion. The table includes over 150,000 clones, about 83% detected once. Input material: PBMCs. The receptors shown here come from a girl aged 10 to 17 in good health and CMV-seropositive. The CDR3 runs from the conserved cysteine through the conserved F or W. The D gene is left open where the match is weak. For some rows the clone size is stated as once, few or many, or as a class when expanded; others skip it.

TRBV29-1	NA	TRBJ1-2	NA	CSVEPRDSLLYGYTF	TGCAGCGTTGAACCCCGAGACAGTCTACTCTATGGCTACACCTTC
TRBV5-1	NA	TRBJ2-7	NA	CASSLYQGDYEQYF	TGCGCCAGCAGCTTGTATCAGGGCGACTACGAGCAGTACTTC
TRBV9	NA	TRBJ1-5	once	CASSVGGGSDQPQHF	TGTGCCAGCAGCGTAGGGGGGGGTTCGGATCAGCCCCAGCATTTT
TRBV5-6	TRBD1	TRBJ1-2	NA	CASSPGTGLLYGYTF	TGTGCCAGCAGCCCCGGGACAGGCCTCCTATATGGCTACACCTTC
TRBV27	NA	TRBJ2-5	NA	CASSFIGPEGEQYF	TGTGCCAGCAGTTTTATCGGACCTGAGGGGGAGCAGTACTTC
TRBV6-6	NA	TRBJ1-3	NA	CASSKLDRRTGNTIYF	TGTGCCAGCAGTAAACTTGACAGGCGGACTGGAAACACCATATATTTT
TRBV6-5	TRBD1	TRBJ1-5	NA	CASSPDRSNQPQHF	TGTGCCAGCAGCCCGGACAGGAGCAATCAGCCCCAGCATTTT
TRBV4-1	TRBD1	TRBJ2-1	NA	CASSHVVGQASYNEQFF	TGCGCCAGCAGCCACGTAGTGGGACAGGCATCCTACAATGAGCAGTTCTTC
TRBV6-5	NA	TRBJ2-7	NA	CASSSWSGGLEQYF	TGTGCCAGCAGTTCTTGGTCTGGGGGCCTCGAGCAGTACTTC
TRBV7-9	NA	TRBJ1-2	NA	CASSLVTGGGYTF	TGTGCCAGCAGCTTAGTTACGGGGGGGGGCTACACCTTC
TRBV7-9	NA	TRBJ2-3	NA	CASSLGLAQYF	TGTGCCAGCAGCTTAGGGCTAGCGCAGTATTTT
TRBV15	TRBD1	TRBJ1-6	NA	CATSRDSDRSNSPLHF	TGTGCCACCAGCAGAGACTCGGACAGGAGTAATTCACCCCTCCACTTT
TRBV7-3	NA	TRBJ2-3	NA	CASSPVEGRTDTQYF	TGTGCCAGCAGCCCAGTTGAGGGTCGCACAGATACGCAGTATTTT
TRBV7-6	TRBD1	TRBJ1-5	NA	CASSLGTGGANQPQHF	TGTGCCAGCAGCTTAGGGACAGGAGGGGCAAATCAGCCCCAGCATTTT
TRBV28	NA	TRBJ1-1	NA	CASSFEGGDTEAFF	TGTGCCAGCAGTTTCGAGGGGGGGGACACTGAAGCTTTCTTT
TRBV4-1	NA	TRBJ2-2	NA	CASRAGRGTGELFF	TGCGCCAGCAGGGCCGGGCGGGGAACCGGGGAGCTGTTTTTT
TRBV5-6	NA	TRBJ1-5	NA	CASSYKQGVDQPQHF	TGTGCCAGCAGCTATAAACAGGGAGTAGATCAGCCCCAGCATTTT
TRBV4-1	NA	TRBJ1-1	NA	CASSQTGLNTEAFF	TGCGCCAGCAGCCAGACAGGTTTGAACACTGAAGCTTTCTTT
TRBV28	NA	TRBJ1-2	NA	CASSSLPMDSYGYTF	TGTGCCAGCAGTTCCCTTCCAATGGACAGTTATGGCTACACCTTC
TRBV5-4	TRBD1	TRBJ2-2	NA	CASSHRDRGRTGELFF	TGTGCCAGCAGTCACCGGGACAGGGGGCGAACCGGGGAGCTGTTTTTT
TRBV4-1	TRBD1	TRBJ1-2	NA	CASSGTGTGRGYTF	TGCGCCAGCAGCGGGACCGGGACAGGGAGAGGCTACACCTTC
TRBV19	TRBD1	TRBJ1-5	NA	CASSIGDRGNQPQHF	TGTGCCAGTAGTATTGGGGACAGGGGCAATCAGCCCCAGCATTTT
TRBV25-1	NA	TRBJ2-2	NA	CASSARSVVTGELFF	TGTGCCAGCAGTGCGAGGTCAGTGGTCACCGGGGAGCTGTTTTTT
TRBV25-1	TRBD1	TRBJ1-3	NA	CASSQGANSGNTIYF	TGTGCCAGCAGCCAGGGGGCTAACTCTGGAAACACCATATATTTT
TRBV27	TRBD1	TRBJ1-1	once	CASSQGENTEAFF	TGTGCCAGCAGTCAGGGGGAGAACACTGAAGCTTTCTTT
TRBV19	TRBD1	TRBJ1-2	NA	CASSILQGGGYTF	TGTGCCAGTAGTATACTACAGGGGGGAGGCTACACCTTC
TRBV7-8	NA	TRBJ1-2	once	CASSSTGFVLGYTF	TGTGCCAGCAGCTCGACAGGTTTTGTGTTGGGCTACACCTTC